This TCR beta chain emerged from a study of CD8+CD57+ T cells in acquired aplastic anemia. With regard to this clonotype: A junction end diverges from the germline sequence, so it may reflect a read error.

Patients chosen for sequencing had CD8+CD57+ cells that had expanded, as shown by flow cytometry. Investigators profiled TCR beta VDJ and CDR3 from genomic DNA template. MiXCR, run by TCRdb on the reads, gives a single entry per CDR3 protein. The table records roughly 500,000 distinct CDR3 sequences, approximately 33% of them present only once. CDR1 and CDR2 (germline): SEHNR, FQNEAQ (reference sequence). The CDR3 has 15 residues. Sample: sorted CD4+, CD8+, or CD8+CD57+ T cells (not recorded which) from PBMCs. This receptor was obtained from a human donor with aplastic anemia. This chain joins TRBV7-9 and TRBJ2-5; 11 bases match TRBD2. The CDR3 region has the DNA TGTGCCAGCAGCCCGCTAGCGGGGGGACAAGAGTCCCAGTACTTC. It encodes CASSPLAGGQESQYF.